These 13 T cell receptor beta chains share one sample of origin, sequenced in a study of human T cells and chemical hapten exposure. Time point given: patch test 2, 6 weeks after DPC sensitization. The sample's treatment: therapeutic diphenylcyclopropenone sensitization with weekly scalp DPC. TCRdb itself ran the RACE reads through MiXCR, one entry per CDR3 protein. The data hold some 79,000 distinct CDR3 sequences, with less than 11% observed a single time. Here the sequenced sample was whole blood, taken in connection with sensitization to the hapten diphenylcyclopropenone (DPC). The receptors shown here come from a woman in her 50s with alopecia areata. Some clones in this sample may be carry-over from other donors' samples.

The sample holds a few counts of this clonotype. The V and J genes are TRBV7-2 and TRBJ2-1, with TRBD1 matching over 7 bases. This CDR3 comprises 14 residues. Germline-derived CDR1 and CDR2 are SGHTA and FQGNSA. The junction had 1 base not matched to a gene; V was cut back by 0 bases and J by 5 bases. CDR3 in amino acids: CASSLAGTDNEQFF. For the CDR3, the DNA is TGTGCCAGCAGCTTAGCCGGGACAGACAATGAGCAGTTCTTC.

The J gene is TRBJ2-7, the V gene TRBV28, with TRBD1 matching over 7 bases. This CDR3 region has 15 residues. Trimming took 3 bases from V and 2 from J; bases not matched to a gene: 7. Per the germline V gene, CDR1 is MDHEN and CDR2 is SYDVKM. Written as DNA, the CDR3 is TGTGCCAGCAGTTTCGGGACAGCTTACACCTACGAGCAGTACTTC. Protein sequence: CASSFGTAYTYEQYF.

This clonotype was detected ten times or more. J is TRBJ1-3 and V is TRBV20-1, with a tentative D call TRBD1 (5 bases). The V and J ends lost 1 base and 0 bases respectively, with 10 bases between them. This CDR3 comprises 15 residues. Germline V CDR1 and CDR2: DFQATT, SNEGSKA (reference sequence). CDR3 nucleotides: TGCAGTGCTAGAGTTGGGGGGTACTCTGGAAACACCATATATTTT. This encodes CSARVGGYSGNTIYF.

This clonotype was seen many times. The chain joins TRBV25-1 to TRBJ2-7; perhaps D is TRBD1 or TRBD2 (5 bases each). The CDR3 has 14 residues. Trimming took 3 bases from V and 4 from J, leaving 13 bases between them. Germline CDR1 MGHDK, CDR2 SYGVNS. The CDR3 spells CASSDPGTLYEQYF. CDR3 DNA: TGTGCCAGCAGTGATCCTGGGACCCTTTACGAGCAGTACTTC.

This clonotype was detected many times. The chain has TRBV20-1 and TRBJ1-2, with D unclear. Trimming took 0 bases from V and 10 from J, leaving 12 bases between them. Germline V gene sequence: CDR1 DFQATT, CDR2 SNEGSKA (reference sequence). CDR3 length: 12 amino acids. The CDR3 nucleotides read TGCAGTGCTAGAGACCCGACCGGTACCTACACCTTC. It is translated as CSARDPTGTYTF.

This clonotype was detected many times. The chain combines TRBV27 with TRBJ1-6; unclear D gene. CDR3 length: 17 amino acids. The germline V gene has CDR1 MNHEY and CDR2 SMNVEV (reference sequence). Trimming took 5 bases from V and 6 from J, leaving 20 bases between them. This CDR3 reads CASSPSAKIKSNSPLHF. DNA of the CDR3: TGTGCCAGCAGTCCTTCCGCGAAAATTAAGAGTAATTCACCCCTCCACTTT.

The V and J genes are TRBV2 and TRBJ2-5, with 7 bases lining up with TRBD1. Germline lookup yields CDR1 SNHLY and CDR2 FYNNEI. The CDR3 runs 13 residues. With V trimmed by 6 bases and J by 7 bases, 8 bases remained unmatched. The CDR3 spells CASRDREVRTQYF. CDR3 nucleotide sequence: TGTGCCAGCAGAGACAGGGAAGTGCGGACCCAGTACTTC. The full variable domain, with the rest looked up from reference TRBV2 and TRBJ2-5, is EPEVTQTPSHQVTQMGQEVILRCVPISNHLYFYWYRQILGQKVEFLVSFYNNEISEKSEIFDDQFSVERPDGSNFTLKIRSTKLEDSAMYFCASRDREVRTQYFGPGTRLLVL.

Ten or more counts support this clonotype. The gene calls are TRBV13 and TRBJ1-3; D gene unclear. The V end was cut by 6 bases, the J end by 1 base, with 10 bases between. The CDR3 covers 14 residues. Germline V gene lookup returns CDR1 PRHDT and CDR2 FYEKMQ (reference sequence). The CDR3 loop reads CASRRAGSGNTIYF. CDR3 DNA sequence: TGTGCCAGCAGGAGGGCGGGTTCTGGAAACACCATATATTTT.

This clonotype occurred a few times. The genes are TRBV7-2 and TRBJ1-6; D perhaps matches TRBD1 (6 bases). This CDR3 has 15 residues. CDR1 and CDR2 (germline): SGHTA, FQGNSA. V was shortened by 0 bases and J by 10 bases, with 13 bases between the two germline ends. The CDR3 loop is CASSLAGGRGSPLHF. The CDR3, as DNA: TGTGCCAGCAGCTTAGCGGGGGGCAGAGGGTCACCCCTCCACTTT.

This clonotype was detected only a few times. The CDR3 here is CASTTSTGNTEAFF. CDR3 DNA: TGTGCCAGCACCACCAGCACAGGGAACACTGAAGCTTTCTTT. The J gene is TRBJ1-1, the V gene TRBV28; D might be TRBD1 (5 bases). Germline CDR1 MDHEN, CDR2 SYDVKM. Deletions cut 7 bases from V and 1 base from J, with 13 bases between. The CDR3 spans 14 residues.

The V call is TRBV29-1, the J call TRBJ2-1, with 7 bases matching TRBD2. V trimming: 3 bases; J trimming: 11 bases; junction bases outside the gene matches: 19. Looked up from germline, CDR1 is SQVTM and CDR2 is ANQGSEA. CDR3 length: 16 amino acids. Here the CDR3 reads CSVETSRRGNFFQQFF. The CDR3, as DNA: TGCAGCGTTGAGACTAGCCGGAGGGGCAATTTTTTTCAGCAGTTCTTC.

This clonotype was seen ten or more times. The rearrangement links TRBV9 to TRBJ2-1; 11 nucleotides agree with TRBD2. CDR3 length: 17 residues. Germline V gene sequence: CDR1 SGDLS, CDR2 YYNGEE. V trimming: 3 bases; J trimming: 8 bases; junction bases outside the gene matches: 13. CDR3 sequence reads: CASSATLAGVVGDEQFF. The CDR3 nucleotides are TGTGCCAGCAGCGCCACACTAGCGGGAGTCGTCGGGGATGAGCAGTTCTTC.

In this sample, this clonotype turned up many times. V usage is TRBV30 and J usage is TRBJ2-4; no definite D call. The V end lost 3 bases, the J end lost 10 bases, and 16 bases lay between the germline ends. Germline V lookup: CDR1 GTSNPN, CDR2 SVGIG (reference sequence). The length of the CDR3 is 13 residues. The CDR3 loop is CAWSDLPDLIQYF. As DNA, the CDR3 is TGTGCCTGGAGCGACCTCCCTGACCTTATTCAGTACTTC.